In its sample, the clone carrying this TCR beta chain was seen once. Antigen unknown. This entry is derived from a study of vaccination and CD4 T cells after COVID-19. Across the whole study: Collection of post-COVID samples occurred a median approximately 100 days after diagnosis, spanning a range of 35 to 161.

Specified treatment: roughly ten-day PBMC culture with coronavirus spike peptide pools or control peptides (ViraFEST assay). PBMCs were cultured at around 2 million per well with roughly 10 IU/ml IL-2 and 9 to 10 ug/ml peptide pools. Cultured CD4+ T cell DNA underwent sequencing with the Oncomine TCR Beta short-read assay. Using the QIAamp micro DNA kit, genomic DNA was extracted from the CD4+ T cells that had been cultured. TCRdb recomputed calls from the PCR reads with MiXCR, one row per CDR3 protein. The profile shows about 18,000 distinct CDR3 sequences, just under 80% of them singletons. With 1 base removed from V and 6 bases from J, the gap between germline ends came to 11 bases. Germline V lookup: CDR1 SGHTA, CDR2 FQGNSA. The CDR3 is 14 amino acids.

This clonotype was obtained from a human donor who received a COVID-19 vaccine. The sequenced sample was CD4+ T cells from blood, cultured in vitro, obtained after SARS-CoV-2 vaccination. The rearrangement uses TRBV7-2 and TRBJ2-3; D unresolved. The DNA for the CDR3 is TGTGCCAGCAGCTTAGGGTCCCAGCCGGATACGCAGTATTTT. Its protein product is CASSLGSQPDTQYF. Full variable domain (missing parts from reference TRBV7-2 and TRBJ2-3): GAGVSQSPSNKVTEKGKDVELRCDPISGHTALYWYRQSLGQGLEFLIYFQGNSAPDKSGLPSDRFSAERTGGSVSTLTIQRTQQEDSAVYLCASSLGSQPDTQYFGPGTRLTVL.